The T cell receptor (beta chain) under discussion was sequenced for a study of T cells expressing NK-cell markers. TCRdb re-called the 5' RACE reads, yielding one record per CDR3 amino acid sequence without DNA. The sample includes about 450,000 distinct CDR3 sequences. Germline CDR1 reads SGHRS; CDR2 reads YFSETQ. The CDR3 runs to 13 residues. The chain is built from TRBV5-1 and TRBJ2-3. The clonotype comes from a woman aged 18 to 69 in good health. Sequencing was carried out using blood T cells: a sorted CD56 or NKG2C T cell subset, CD4+ or CD8+ T cells, or bulk PBMC T cells (not recorded which). This CDR3 reads CASSFAGSDTQYF. The complete variable domain, with remaining parts taken from reference TRBV5-1 and TRBJ2-3, reads KAGVTQTPRYLIKTRGQQVTLSCSPISGHRSVSWYQQTPGQGLQFLFEYFSETQRNKGNFPGRFSGRQFSNSRSEMNVSTLELGDSALYLCASSFAGSDTQYFGPGTRLTVL.